Shown below are 12 T cell receptor beta chains from a single sample sequenced in a study of blood T cells in healthy people across ages. Combining a sample-barcoded 5' primer with a J-beta primer mix, a second PCR ran for roughly 6 to 12 cycles. TCRdb fed the 5' RACE reads into MiXCR, producing one record per CDR3 protein. The sample yields some 1.7 million distinct CDR3 sequences, roughly 27% seen once. Sequenced sample: blood. These receptors were taken from a young woman in good health.

There are a few counts of this clonotype. The rearrangement uses TRBV10-2 and TRBJ2-3, with D perhaps matching TRBD2 (5 bases). The V end was cut by 2 bases, the J end by 5 bases, with 11 bases between. Per the germline V gene, CDR1 is WSHSY and CDR2 is SAAADI. The CDR3 is 14 residues long. The DNA of the CDR3 is TGCGCCAGCAGTGAGATGAGGGCGAAAGATACGCAGTATTTT. Its translation is CASSEMRAKDTQYF.

With respect to this clonotype: The germline gene is not matched at one end of the junction; a read error may be the cause. The chain has TRBV20-1 and TRBJ2-1; no reliable D call. CDR1 is DFQATT and CDR2 is SNEGSKA in the germline V gene (reference sequence). The length of the CDR3 is 13 residues. The CDR3 DNA sequence: TGCAGTGTTAGAGGAAAGGATTACAATAAGCAGTTCTTC. This translates into CSVRGKDYNKQFF.

The chain joins TRBV5-5 to TRBJ1-1; D is perhaps TRBD1 (5 bases). Germline V CDR1 and CDR2: SGHKS, YYEKEE (reference sequence). V gave up 4 bases and J gave up 4 bases, with 17 bases separating them. CDR3 length: 15 residues. This CDR3 reads CASSLRQAGGTEAFF. CDR3 sequence (DNA): TGTGCCAGCAGCCTCCGGCAGGCCGGGGGCACTGAAGCTTTCTTT.

The chain combines TRBV5-1 with TRBJ2-3, with D unclear. Deletions cut 2 bases from V and 2 bases from J, with 15 bases between. Germline V lookup: CDR1 SGHRS, CDR2 YFSETQ. The CDR3 has 16 amino acids. The CDR3 nucleotides are TGCGCCAGCAGCTTTGGCGGAGACTTAAACACAGATACGCAGTATTTT. Its translation: CASSFGGDLNTDTQYF.

A remark on this clonotype: A single base separates this from a much larger clone, so it may be a read error. The V call is TRBV3-1, the J call TRBJ2-1; D call uncertain. The V and J ends lost 4 bases and 10 bases respectively, with 17 bases between them. Germline CDR1 reads LGHDT; CDR2 reads YNNKEL (reference sequence). CDR3 length equals 14 residues. The CDR3 is CASSPTRSSYEQFF. The CDR3 coding sequence is TGTGCCAGCAGCCCCACACGGAGCTCCTACGAGCAGTTCTTC.

This clonotype appeared a few times. The chain uses TRBV7-2 and TRBJ2-7, with unresolved D. Per germline, CDR1 SGHTA and CDR2 FQGNSA. CDR3 length: 14 amino acids. V dropped 1 base and J dropped 7 bases, with 14 bases sitting between them. The CDR3 region is CASSLVRASGEQYF. The CDR3 DNA follows: TGTGCCAGCAGCTTAGTAAGGGCCTCGGGTGAGCAGTACTTC.

As regards this clonotype: This may be a read error, as it is one base from a much larger clone. This chain links TRBV12-3 or TRBV12-4 with TRBJ2-1; no clear D. V shed 4 bases and J shed 10 bases, with 26 bases lying between them. The CDR3 has 17 residues. CDR3 nucleotides: TGTGCCAGCAGTTATTCGTTCGGCCGGAACCGTACCTACGAGCAGTTCTTC. Translating it yields CASSYSFGRNRTYEQFF.

CDR3 region: CASSFPGVAQHF. CDR3 DNA sequence: TGTGCCAGCAGTTTTCCCGGGGTGGCCCAGCATTTT. The chain employs TRBV12-3 or TRBV12-4 and TRBJ1-5; the D is unclear. This CDR3 region has 12 residues. V was clipped by 3 bases and J by 11 bases, with 11 bases between them.

The V call is TRBV10-2, the J call TRBJ2-7, with 9 bases that match TRBD2. CDR3 length: 15 residues. V shed 3 bases and J 3 bases; nucleotides not matched to a gene: 6. Germline CDR1 is WSHSY and CDR2 is SAAADI. CDR3 residues: CASSEQSSGIYEQYF. DNA for the CDR3: TGCGCCAGCAGTGAACAGTCTAGCGGGATCTACGAGCAGTACTTC.

The V and J genes are TRBV18 and TRBJ2-7, with a weak D call TRBD1 (6 bases). Between the trimmed V and J ends, which lost 5 bases and 1 base, there was a span of 15 bases. Germline CDR1 is KGHSH and CDR2 is LQKENI. This CDR3 comprises 15 residues. This CDR3 is CASSKAGVGSYEQYF. The CDR3 coding sequence is TGTGCCAGCTCAAAAGCAGGGGTTGGTTCCTACGAGCAGTACTTC.

A few counts support this clonotype. The chain couples TRBV2 to TRBJ2-1; D uncertain. Trimming pared 2 bases from V and 5 bases from J, leaving 25 bases between. CDR3 size: 19 residues. Germline CDR1 SNHLY, CDR2 FYNNEI. The DNA for the CDR3 is TGTGCCAGCAGTGAAAGAAGGCTAAGATACCGAACCGATCACAATGAGCAGTTCTTC. Amino acids: CASSERRLRYRTDHNEQFF.

A few counts support this clonotype. The CDR3 DNA is TGCAGTGCTAGTCCTTCCTGGAAGGCCATCGAGCAGTACTTC. Translated: CSASPSWKAIEQYF. The V and J genes are TRBV20-1 and TRBJ2-7; D remains ambiguous. The CDR3 is made up of 14 amino acids. Germline V gives CDR1 DFQATT, CDR2 SNEGSKA (reference sequence). With 3 bases removed from V and 6 bases from J, the gap between germline ends came to 18 bases.